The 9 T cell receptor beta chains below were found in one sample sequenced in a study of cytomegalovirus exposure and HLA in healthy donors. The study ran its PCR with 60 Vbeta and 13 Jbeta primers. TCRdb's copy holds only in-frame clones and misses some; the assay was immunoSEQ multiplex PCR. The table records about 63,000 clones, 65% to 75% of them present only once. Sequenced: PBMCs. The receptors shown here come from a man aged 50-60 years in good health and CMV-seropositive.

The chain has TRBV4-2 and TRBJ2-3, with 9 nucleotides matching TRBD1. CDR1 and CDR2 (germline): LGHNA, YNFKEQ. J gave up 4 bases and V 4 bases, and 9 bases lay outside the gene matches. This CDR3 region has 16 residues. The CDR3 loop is CASSLTGTGISDTQYF. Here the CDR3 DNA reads TGTGCCAGCAGCCTCACCGGGACAGGGATTTCAGATACGCAGTATTTT.

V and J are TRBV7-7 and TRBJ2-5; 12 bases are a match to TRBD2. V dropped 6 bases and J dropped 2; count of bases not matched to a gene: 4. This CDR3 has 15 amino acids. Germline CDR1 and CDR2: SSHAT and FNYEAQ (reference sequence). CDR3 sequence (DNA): TGTGCCAGCAGTCGACTAGCGGGGGTTCAAGAGACCCAGTACTTC. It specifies CASSRLAGVQETQYF.

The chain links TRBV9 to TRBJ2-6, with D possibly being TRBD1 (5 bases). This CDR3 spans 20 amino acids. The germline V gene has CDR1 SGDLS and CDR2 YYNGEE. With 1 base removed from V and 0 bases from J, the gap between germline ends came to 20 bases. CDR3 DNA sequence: TGTGCCAGCAGCGTATGGGTGGGGCACCCGAGCACCTCTGGGGCCAACGTCCTGACTTTC. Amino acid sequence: CASSVWVGHPSTSGANVLTF.

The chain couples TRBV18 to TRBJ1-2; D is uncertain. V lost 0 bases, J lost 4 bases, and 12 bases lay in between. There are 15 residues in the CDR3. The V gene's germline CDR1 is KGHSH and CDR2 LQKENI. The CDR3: CASSPPSTGIYGYTF. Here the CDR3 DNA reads TGTGCCAGCTCACCACCTAGCACGGGAATCTATGGCTACACCTTC.

CDR3 bases: TGTGCCAGCAGCGAGCAGGGGGCCGGTGGCTACACCTTC. Translation: CASSEQGAGGYTF. This chain joins TRBV7-2 and TRBJ1-2, with 8 bases fitting TRBD1. CDR3 length: 13 residues. J gave up 7 bases and V 5 bases, and 6 bases lay outside the gene matches. Germline V CDR1 and CDR2: SGHTA, FQGNSA.

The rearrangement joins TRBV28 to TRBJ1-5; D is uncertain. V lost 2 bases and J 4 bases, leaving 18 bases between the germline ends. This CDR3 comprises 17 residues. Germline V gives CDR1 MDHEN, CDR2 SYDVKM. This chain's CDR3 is CASSLRLDRRRNQPQHF. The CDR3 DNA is TGTGCCAGCAGTTTAAGGTTAGATAGACGGAGAAATCAGCCCCAGCATTTT. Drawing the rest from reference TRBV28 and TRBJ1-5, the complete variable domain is DVKVTQSSRYLVKRTGEKVFLECVQDMDHENMFWYRQDPGLGLRLIYFSYDVKMKEKGDIPEGYSVSREKKERFSLILESASTNQTSMYLCASSLRLDRRRNQPQHFGDGTRLSIL.

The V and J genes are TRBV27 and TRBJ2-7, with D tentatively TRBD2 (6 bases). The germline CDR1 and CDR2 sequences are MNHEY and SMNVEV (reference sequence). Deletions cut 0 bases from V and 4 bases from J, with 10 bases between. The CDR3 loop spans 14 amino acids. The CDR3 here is CASSLSDGGYEQYF. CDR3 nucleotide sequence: TGTGCCAGCAGTTTATCCGACGGAGGGTACGAGCAGTACTTC.

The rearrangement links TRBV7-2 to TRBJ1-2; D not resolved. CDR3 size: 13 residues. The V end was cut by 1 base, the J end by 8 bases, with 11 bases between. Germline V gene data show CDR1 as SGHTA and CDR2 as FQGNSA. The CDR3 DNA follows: TGTGCCAGCAGCTTAGGCGGCTCTATGGGCTACACCTTC. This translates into CASSLGGSMGYTF.

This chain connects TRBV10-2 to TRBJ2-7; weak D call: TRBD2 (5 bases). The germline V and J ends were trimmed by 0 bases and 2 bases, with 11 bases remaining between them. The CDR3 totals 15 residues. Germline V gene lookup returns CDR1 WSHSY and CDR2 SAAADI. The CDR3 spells CASSESPRATYEQYF. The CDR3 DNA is TGCGCCAGCAGTGAGTCGCCGCGGGCCACCTACGAGCAGTACTTC.